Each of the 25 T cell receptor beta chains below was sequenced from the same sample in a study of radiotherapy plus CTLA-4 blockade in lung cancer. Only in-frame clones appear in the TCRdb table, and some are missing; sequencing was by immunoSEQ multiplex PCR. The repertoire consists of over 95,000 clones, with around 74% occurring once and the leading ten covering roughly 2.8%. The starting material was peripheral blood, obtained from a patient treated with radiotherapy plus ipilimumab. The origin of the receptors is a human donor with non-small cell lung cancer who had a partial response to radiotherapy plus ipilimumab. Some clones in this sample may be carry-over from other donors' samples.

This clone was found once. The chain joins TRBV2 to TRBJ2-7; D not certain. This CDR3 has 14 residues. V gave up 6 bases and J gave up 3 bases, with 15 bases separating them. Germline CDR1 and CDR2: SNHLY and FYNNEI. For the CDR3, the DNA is TGTGCCAGCAGGGCCACCCTTTTGCTCTACGAGCAGTACTTC. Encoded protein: CASRATLLLYEQYF.

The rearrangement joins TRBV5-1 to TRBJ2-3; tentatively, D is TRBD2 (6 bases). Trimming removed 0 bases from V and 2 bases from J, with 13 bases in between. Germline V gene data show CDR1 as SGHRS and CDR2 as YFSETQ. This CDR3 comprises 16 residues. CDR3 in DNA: TGCGCCAGCAGCTTGGGCGGGGCGGGCGTCACAGATACGCAGTATTTT. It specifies CASSLGGAGVTDTQYF.

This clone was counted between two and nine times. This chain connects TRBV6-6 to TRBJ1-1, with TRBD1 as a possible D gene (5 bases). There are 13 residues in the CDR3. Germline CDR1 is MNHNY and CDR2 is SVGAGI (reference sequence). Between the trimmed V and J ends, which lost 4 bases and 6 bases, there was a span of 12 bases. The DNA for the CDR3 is TGTGCCAGCAGTTGGGGGGGGAAGTCTGAAGCTTTCTTT. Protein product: CASSWGGKSEAFF.

CDR3 in DNA: TGTGCCTGGAGCGCCACCGCTAGTCTTGAAAAACTGTTTTTT. This sequence encodes CAWSATASLEKLFF. V gene TRBV30 combines with J gene TRBJ1-4; D unresolved. The CDR3 is made up of 14 amino acids. V was shortened by 3 bases and J by 7 bases, with 15 bases between the two germline ends. The germline V gene has CDR1 GTSNPN and CDR2 SVGIG (reference sequence).

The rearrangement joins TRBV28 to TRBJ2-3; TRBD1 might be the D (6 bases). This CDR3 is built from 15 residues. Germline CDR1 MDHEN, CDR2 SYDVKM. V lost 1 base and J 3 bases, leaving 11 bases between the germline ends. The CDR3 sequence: CASSLSGVLTDTQYF. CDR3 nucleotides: TGTGCCAGCAGTTTATCAGGGGTCTTGACAGATACGCAGTATTTT.

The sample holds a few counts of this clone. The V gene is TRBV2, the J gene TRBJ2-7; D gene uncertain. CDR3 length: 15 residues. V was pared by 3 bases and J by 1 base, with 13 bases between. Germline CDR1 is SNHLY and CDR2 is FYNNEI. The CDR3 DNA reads TGTGCCAGCAGTGACTCGGCCCGAGGTTCCTACGAGCAGTACTTC. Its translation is CASSDSARGSYEQYF.

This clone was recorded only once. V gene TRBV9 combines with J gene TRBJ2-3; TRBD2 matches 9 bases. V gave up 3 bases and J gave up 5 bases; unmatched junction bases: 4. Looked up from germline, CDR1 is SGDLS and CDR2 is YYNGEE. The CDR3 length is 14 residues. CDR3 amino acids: CASSDLLAGDTQYF. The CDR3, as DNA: TGTGCCAGCAGCGATCTACTAGCGGGAGATACGCAGTATTTT.

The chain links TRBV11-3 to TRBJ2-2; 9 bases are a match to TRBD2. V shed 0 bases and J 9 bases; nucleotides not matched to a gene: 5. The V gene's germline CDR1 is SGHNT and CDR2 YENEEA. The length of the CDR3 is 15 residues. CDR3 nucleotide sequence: TGTGCCAGCAGCTTAGAGCCAGCGGGAGGAAGGGAGCTGTTTTTT. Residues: CASSLEPAGGRELFF.

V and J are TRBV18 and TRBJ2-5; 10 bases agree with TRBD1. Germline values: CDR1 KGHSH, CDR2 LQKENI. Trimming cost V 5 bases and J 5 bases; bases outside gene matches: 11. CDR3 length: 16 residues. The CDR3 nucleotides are TGTGCCAGCTCAACCCGAGGGACAGGGGTAAAGGAGACCCAGTACTTC. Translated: CASSTRGTGVKETQYF. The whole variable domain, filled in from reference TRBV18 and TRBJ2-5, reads NAGVMQNPRHLVRRRGQEARLRCSPMKGHSHVYWYRQLPEEGLKFMVYLQKENIIDESGMPKERFSAEFPKEGPSILRIQQVVRGDSAAYFCASSTRGTGVKETQYFGPGTRLLVL.

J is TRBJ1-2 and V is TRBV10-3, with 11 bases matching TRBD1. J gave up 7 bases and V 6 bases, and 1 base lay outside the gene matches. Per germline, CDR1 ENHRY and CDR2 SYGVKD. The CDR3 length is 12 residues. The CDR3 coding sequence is TGTGCCATCAGCGGACAGGGGGCTGGCTACACCTTC. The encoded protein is CAISGQGAGYTF.

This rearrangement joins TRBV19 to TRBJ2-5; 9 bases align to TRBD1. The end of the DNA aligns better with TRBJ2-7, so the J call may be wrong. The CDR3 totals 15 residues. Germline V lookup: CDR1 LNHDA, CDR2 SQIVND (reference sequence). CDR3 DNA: TGTGCCAGTTCCAACCCCGGGACAGGGTCTCACGAGCAGTACTTC. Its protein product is CASSNPGTGSHEQYF.

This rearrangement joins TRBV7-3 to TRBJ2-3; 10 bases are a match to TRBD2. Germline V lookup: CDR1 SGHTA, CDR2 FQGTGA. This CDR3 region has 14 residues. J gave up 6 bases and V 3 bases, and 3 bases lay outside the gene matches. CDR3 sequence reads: CASSFRTSGDTQYF. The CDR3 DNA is TGTGCCAGCAGCTTCAGGACTAGCGGTGATACGCAGTATTTT. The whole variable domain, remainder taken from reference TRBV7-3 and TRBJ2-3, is GAGVSQTPSNKVTEKGKYVELRCDPISGHTALYWYRQSLGQGPEFLIYFQGTGAADDSGLPNDRFFAVRPEGSVSTLKIQRTERGDSAVYLCASSFRTSGDTQYFGPGTRLTVL.

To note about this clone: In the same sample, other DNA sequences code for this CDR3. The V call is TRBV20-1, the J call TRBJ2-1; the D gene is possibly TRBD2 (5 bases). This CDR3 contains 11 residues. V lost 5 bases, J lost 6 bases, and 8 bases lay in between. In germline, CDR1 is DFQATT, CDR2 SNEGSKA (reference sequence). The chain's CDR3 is CSAGRGNEQFF. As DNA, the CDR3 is TGCAGTGCTGGTCGGGGCAATGAGCAGTTCTTC.

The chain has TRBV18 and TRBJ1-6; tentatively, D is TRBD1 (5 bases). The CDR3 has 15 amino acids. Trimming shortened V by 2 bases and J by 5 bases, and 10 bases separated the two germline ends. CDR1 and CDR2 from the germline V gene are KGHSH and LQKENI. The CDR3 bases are TGTGCCAGCTCACCAGCTATCAGGGATAATTCACCCCTCCACTTT. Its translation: CASSPAIRDNSPLHF.

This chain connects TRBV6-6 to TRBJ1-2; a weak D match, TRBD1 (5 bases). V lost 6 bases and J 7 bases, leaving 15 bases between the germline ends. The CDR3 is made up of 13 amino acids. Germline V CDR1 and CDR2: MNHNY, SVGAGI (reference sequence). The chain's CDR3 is CASRAQGGGGYTF. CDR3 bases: TGTGCCAGCAGAGCCCAAGGCGGGGGTGGCTACACCTTC.

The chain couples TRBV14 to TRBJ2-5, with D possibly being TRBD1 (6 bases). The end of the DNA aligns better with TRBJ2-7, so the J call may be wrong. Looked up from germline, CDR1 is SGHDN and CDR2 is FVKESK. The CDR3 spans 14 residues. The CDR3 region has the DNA TGTGCCAGCAGGCCGCAGGGGACCGCCTACGAGCAGTACTTC. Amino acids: CASRPQGTAYEQYF.

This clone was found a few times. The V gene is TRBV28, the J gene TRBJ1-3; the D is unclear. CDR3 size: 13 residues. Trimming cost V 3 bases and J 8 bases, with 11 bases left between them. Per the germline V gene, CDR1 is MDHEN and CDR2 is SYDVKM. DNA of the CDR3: TGTGCCAGCAGTTTGCCGGGGAGGGACACCATATATTTT. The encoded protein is CASSLPGRDTIYF.

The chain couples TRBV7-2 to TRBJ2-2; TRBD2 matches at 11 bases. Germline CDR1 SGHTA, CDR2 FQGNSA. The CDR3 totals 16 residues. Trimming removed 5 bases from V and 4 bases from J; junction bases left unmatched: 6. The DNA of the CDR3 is TGTGCCAGCAGCCGAGGACTAGCGGGCGGCACCGGGGAGCTGTTTTTT. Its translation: CASSRGLAGGTGELFF. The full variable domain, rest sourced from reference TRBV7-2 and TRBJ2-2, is GAGVSQSPSNKVTEKGKDVELRCDPISGHTALYWYRQSLGQGLEFLIYFQGNSAPDKSGLPSDRFSAERTGGSVSTLTIQRTQQEDSAVYLCASSRGLAGGTGELFFGEGSRLTVL.

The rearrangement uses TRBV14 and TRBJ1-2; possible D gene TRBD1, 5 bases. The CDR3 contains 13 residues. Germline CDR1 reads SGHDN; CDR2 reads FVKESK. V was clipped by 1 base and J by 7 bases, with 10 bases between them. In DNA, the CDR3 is TGTGCCAGCAGCCAAGTGGCGGGGCTTGGCTACACCTTC. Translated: CASSQVAGLGYTF. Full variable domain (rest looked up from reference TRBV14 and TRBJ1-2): EAGVTQFPSHSVIEKGQTVTLRCDPISGHDNLYWYRRVMGKEIKFLLHFVKESKQDESGMPNNRFLAERTGGTYSTLKVQPAELEDSGVYFCASSQVAGLGYTFGSGTRLTVV.

The chain's CDR3 is CASSARGQGGVLGEAFF. CDR3 bases: TGTGCCAGCAGCGCTAGGGGGCAGGGGGGTGTCCTAGGGGAGGCTTTCTTT. The chain couples TRBV25-1 to TRBJ1-1, with 7 bases fitting TRBD1. This CDR3 contains 17 residues. CDR1 is MGHDK, CDR2 SYGVNS, per germline. The V gene end was trimmed by 6 bases and the J gene end by 11 bases; junction bases not matched to a gene: 24.

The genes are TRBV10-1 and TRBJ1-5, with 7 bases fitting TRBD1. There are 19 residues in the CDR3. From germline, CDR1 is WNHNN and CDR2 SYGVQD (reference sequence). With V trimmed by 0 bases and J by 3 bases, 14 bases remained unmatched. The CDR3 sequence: CASSESPLVTGSFNQPQHF. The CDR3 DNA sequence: TGCGCCAGCAGTGAGTCGCCACTGGTGACAGGGAGTTTCAATCAGCCCCAGCATTTT.

CDR3 in DNA: TGTGCCAGCAGCCCGGGACTTATCACAGATACGCAGTATTTT. Protein product: CASSPGLITDTQYF. The chain joins TRBV6-1 to TRBJ2-3; possible D gene TRBD2, 6 bases. The CDR3 contains 14 residues. The germline V gene encodes CDR1 MNHNS and CDR2 SASEGT. V was shortened by 6 bases and J by 2 bases, with 12 bases between the two germline ends.

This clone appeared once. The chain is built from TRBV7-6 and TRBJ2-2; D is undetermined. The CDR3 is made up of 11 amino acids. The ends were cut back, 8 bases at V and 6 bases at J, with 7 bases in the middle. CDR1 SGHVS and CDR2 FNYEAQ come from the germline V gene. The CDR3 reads CASRSAGELFF. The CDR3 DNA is TGTGCCAGCCGATCGGCCGGGGAGCTGTTTTTT.

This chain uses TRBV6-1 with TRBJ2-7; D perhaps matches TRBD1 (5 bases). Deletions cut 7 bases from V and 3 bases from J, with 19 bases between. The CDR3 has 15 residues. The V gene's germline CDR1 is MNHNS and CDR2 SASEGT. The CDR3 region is CASNERQLAIYEQYF. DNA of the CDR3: TGTGCCAGCAACGAAAGACAGTTAGCAATCTACGAGCAGTACTTC.

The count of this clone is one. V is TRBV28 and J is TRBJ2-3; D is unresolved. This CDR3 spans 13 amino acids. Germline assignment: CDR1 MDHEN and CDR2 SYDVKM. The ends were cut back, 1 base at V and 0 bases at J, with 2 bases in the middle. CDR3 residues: CASSLSSTDTQYF. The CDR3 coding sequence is TGTGCCAGCAGTTTATCGAGCACAGATACGCAGTATTTT.